This record concerns one T cell receptor (beta chain) sequence. Which antigen it targets is not known. Qualities for individual bases were not recorded, and no much larger clone is one base off. The data are from a study of memory CD8 T cells in hepatitis C reinfection (dated by TCRdb to 2015 to 2018). Regarding the study in general: Among the donors, a few cleared two back-to-back HCV infections on their own, whereas two got rid of a primary infection but ended up chronically infected after reinfection. Samples for the late or post reinfection period were taken 12 to 24 weeks after reinfection was detected. Participants who had resolved a prior HCV infection were followed every 3 months in the reinfection study. In four to six donors, the study followed the TCR beta repertoire of virus-specific CD8 T cells over time through an HCV reinfection episode. Four or five reinfection cases with stored pre-reinfection samples were identified between about 2009 and 2013. HCV reinfection was defined by a positive HCV RNA test following two negative tests taken at least 60 days apart.

What the authors observed across the whole study: Because only a handful of donors were included, definitive conclusions about public clonotypes linked to secondary clearance were beyond the reach of the study.

The CDR3 goes from the cysteine to the phenylalanine over 14 residues. The sequence is cut down to CDR3 DNA, 42 bases in frame from base 1. CDR1 and CDR2 (LNHDA, SQIVND) derive from the germline V gene (reference sequence). Trimming costs V 1 base and J 3 bases, and their ends lie 9 bases apart. What this sample's time point label stands for: late/post reinfection, 12 to 24 weeks after detection. The sorted cells were sequenced directly ex vivo, without any in vitro expansion ahead of TCR sequencing. The donors were people who inject drugs and were enrolled in the Montreal Acute Hepatitis C Cohort Study (HEPCO) in Canada. As controls, total naive CD8 T cells, sorted as viable CD3+ CD8+ CD45RO-, were obtained from a couple of donors at each of the three reinfection time points. Before sorting, cryopreserved peripheral blood mononuclear cells were thawed, and CD8 T cells were purified from the thawed cells. The MACS CD8+ T cell Isolation Kit was used to enrich CD8 T cells by negative selection. Cells were sorted on a BD FACSAria II sorter running FACSDiva software, and FlowJo was used to analyze the data.

The library was obtained by the immunoSEQ multiplex PCR assay. Genomic DNA was extracted from the sorted cells, and Adaptive Biotechnologies' automated high-throughput method was used to sequence the TCR beta V, D and J regions. CDR3 regions were amplified with a two-step, bias-controlled multiplex PCR. Amplified TCR beta libraries were sequenced on an Illumina instrument. For the original study's pipeline: Demultiplexed reads were processed to reduce amplification and sequencing bias, and CDR3 sequences were assigned to gene families using the IMGT database. Repertoire data were analyzed with ImmunoSEQ software version 2.0. Out-of-frame sequences and sequences with stop codons in the CDR3 were removed from clonotype lists. Any clonotype with a frequency under 0.01% was left out, since that frequency corresponded to less than one cell. To get richness, observed richness was divided by input cell number, while evenness came from dividing Shannon entropy by log observed richness. To measure repertoire diversity and how similar the repertoire was between time points, Simpson diversity and Morisita-Horn overlap indices were applied. Clonotypes were grouped as dominant (>1%), sub-dominant (0.5-0.99%), low abundance (0.1-0.49%) or lowest abundance (<0.1%). The germline index was obtained by subtracting total nucleotide additions from total CDR3 length and then dividing the result by total CDR3 length. TCRdb stores this immuneACCESS table with in-frame sequences only. Part of the clones is absent; in the studies checked, under half of the shortfall reflects unresolved V genes, and no reason is known for the rest. V and J calls and clone size come straight from that table; D and trimming were deduced from the DNA. The sample includes just over 45,000 clones, with 75% to 90% observed a single time. The top ten clones comprise 0.72% of the sample.

This chain joins TRBV19 to TRBJ1-1, with the D gene not confidently named. This receptor was identified in a man aged 18 to 30 with hepatitis C virus infection. Sequencing used naive CD8+ T cells sorted from blood. The intended sense of this specimen's cell subset or site label: total naive CD8+CD45RO- T cells. The CDR3 is CASSIGSGDTEAFF. The bases read TGTGCCAGTAGTATAGGTTCGGGAGACACTGAAGCTTTCTTT.